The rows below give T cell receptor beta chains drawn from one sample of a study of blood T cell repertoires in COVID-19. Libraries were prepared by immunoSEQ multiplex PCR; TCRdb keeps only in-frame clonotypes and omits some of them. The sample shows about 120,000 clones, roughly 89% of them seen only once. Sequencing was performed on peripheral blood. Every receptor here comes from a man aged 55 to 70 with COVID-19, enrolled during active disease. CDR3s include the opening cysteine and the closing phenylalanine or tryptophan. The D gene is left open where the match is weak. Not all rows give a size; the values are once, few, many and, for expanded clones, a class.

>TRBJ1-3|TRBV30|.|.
TGTGCCTGGATGGCGGGTAACACCATATATTTT
CAWMAGNTIYF
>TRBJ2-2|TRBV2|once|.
TGTGCCAGCAGCAGGACTCAAAACACCGGGGAGCTGTTTTTT
CASSRTQNTGELFF
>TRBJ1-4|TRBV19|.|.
TGTGCCAGTAGTATAGAGAGCCGGGACACAAATGAAAAACTGTTTTTT
CASSIESRDTNEKLFF
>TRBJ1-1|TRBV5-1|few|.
TGCGCCAGCAGCTTGGGGGCAGGGAACACTGAAGCTTTCTTT
CASSLGAGNTEAFF
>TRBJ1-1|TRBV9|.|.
TGTGCCAGCAGCCCACGGGTCAGTCTCGAGGGCACTGAAGCTTTCTTT
CASSPRVSLEGTEAFF
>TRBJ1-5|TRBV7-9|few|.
TGTGCCAGCAGCTTAGGGGCTGTGTCCAACAATCAGCCCCAGCATTTT
CASSLGAVSNNQPQHF
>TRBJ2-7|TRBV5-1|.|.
TGCGCCAGCAGCCCCCGGGACATGACCTACGAGCAGTACTTC
CASSPRDMTYEQYF
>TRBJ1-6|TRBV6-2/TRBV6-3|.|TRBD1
TGTGCCAGCAGTCACGCCGGGACAGGCTCTAATTCACCCCTCCACTTT
CASSHAGTGSNSPLHF
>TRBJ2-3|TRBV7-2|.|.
TGTGCCAGCAGCCCAAGAGCAGATACGCAGTATTTT
CASSPRADTQYF
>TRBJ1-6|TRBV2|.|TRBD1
TGTGCCAGCAGTGAAGCGGCCCCCCATCAGGGGGCTCGGGAGTCACCCCTCCACTTT
CASSEAAPHQGARESPLHF
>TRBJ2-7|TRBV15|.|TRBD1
TGTGCCACCAGCAGCGCGACAGGGTACTACGAGCAGTACTTC
CATSSATGYYEQYF
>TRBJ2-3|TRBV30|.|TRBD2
TGTGCCTGGAGTGTAACCCGGACTAGCGGGGGGCGCGATACGCAGTATTTT
CAWSVTRTSGGRDTQYF
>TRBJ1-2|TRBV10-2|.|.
TGCGCCAGTCTCAGGGCGCCGGGCTATGGCTACACCTTC
CASLRAPGYGYTF
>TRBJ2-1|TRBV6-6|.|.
TGTGCCACCACTGGCTCCTACAATGAGCAGTTCTTC
CATTGSYNEQFF
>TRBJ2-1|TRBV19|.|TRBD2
TGTGCCAGTACGGCTAGCGGGGTGCTCAATGAGCAGTTCTTC
CASTASGVLNEQFF
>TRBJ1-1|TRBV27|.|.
TGTGCCAGCAGGGACAGGAACACTGAAGCTTTCTTT
CASRDRNTEAFF
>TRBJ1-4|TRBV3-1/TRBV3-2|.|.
TGTGCCAGCAGCCAAGGTCTCCAGTGGAGGGGAAATGAAAAACTGTTTTTT
CASSQGLQWRGNEKLFF